This TCR beta chain comes out of a study of tissue T cells after allogeneic stem cell transplantation. Notes on the study in general: Which tissue TCRs were alloreactive or antigen-specific was not determined. Some clones might be persisting host cells. TCR repertoires tracked anatomic similarity, regardless of disease or transplant status. Across patients, clones rarely overlapped, yet motif clusters were shared tissue-specifically. Tissue-detected TCR repertoire was only partly captured by blood and spleen T cells.

Concerning this clone: What it binds is unknown. These gene names are mouse names. The CDR3 end falls 1 residue outside the read, so it is completed with the germline J gene.

The ends were cut back, 6 bases at V and 4 bases at J, with 4 bases in the middle. The CDR3 contains 11 residues. Per germline, CDR1 FNHDT and CDR2 SITEND (reference sequence). The method was immunoSEQ multiplex PCR; TCRdb's version includes in-frame clones alone and lacks a portion of them. The data contain approximately 50,000 clones, around 70% of them singletons. Sequenced material: sorted cells pooled from one or two spleens. This receptor was obtained from a pool of C57BL/6 mice in good health. The V gene is TRBV19, the J gene TRBJ1-4; D ambiguous. Partial CDR3 DNA: TGTGCCAGCACCAGCAACGAAAGATTATTT. This codes for CASTSNERLF. The CDR3 in its entirety is CASTSNERLFF.